A single sample gave rise to the 23 T cell receptor beta chains below, sequenced in a study of blood T cell repertoires in COVID-19. Profiling relied on immunoSEQ multiplex PCR, and the TCRdb table lists in-frame clones only, not all of them. Here the sample spans 200,000 to 250,000 clones, over 80% being singletons. Material: peripheral blood. Source of these receptors: a woman in her seventies with active or convalescent COVID-19.

This clone was seen just once. The chain is built from TRBV4-3 and TRBJ2-3, with TRBD2 matching over 12 bases. Germline values: CDR1 LGHNA, CDR2 YSLEER. This CDR3 comprises 17 residues. V gave up 1 base and J gave up 2 bases; unmatched junction bases: 4. The chain's CDR3 is CASSQVGLAGNTDTQYF. In DNA form, the CDR3 reads TGCGCCAGCAGCCAAGTTGGACTAGCGGGGAACACAGATACGCAGTATTTT.

The chain links TRBV19 to TRBJ2-2; D gene unclear. CDR3 length equals 12 residues. CDR1 is LNHDA and CDR2 is SQIVND in the germline V gene (reference sequence). V lost 6 bases and J 8 bases, leaving 10 bases between the germline ends. For the CDR3, the DNA is TGTGCCAGTAGCCTACTCGGGGGGGAGCTGTTTTTT. Translation gives CASSLLGGELFF.

The gene calls are TRBV19 and TRBJ1-5, with a possible D match to TRBD1 (6 bases). The germline V gene has CDR1 LNHDA and CDR2 SQIVND (reference sequence). This CDR3 has 14 residues. The germline V and J ends were trimmed by 6 bases and 5 bases, with 14 bases remaining between them. CDR3 amino acids: CASSPTGGDQPQHF. CDR3 DNA: TGTGCCAGTAGCCCCACGGGGGGCGATCAGCCCCAGCATTTT.

This clone was counted only a few times. The rearrangement joins TRBV7-6 to TRBJ1-6, with 11 bases identical to TRBD1. The CDR3 is made up of 16 amino acids. J was trimmed by 8 bases and V by 1 base; bases with no gene match: 4. Germline V gene lookup returns CDR1 SGHVS and CDR2 FNYEAQ. CDR3 nucleotide sequence: TGTGCCAGCAGCTTAGGGACAGGGGGCCAGGATTCACCCCTCCACTTT. Amino acid sequence: CASSLGTGGQDSPLHF.

This chain joins TRBV28 and TRBJ1-1; unclear D gene. Germline V gene lookup returns CDR1 MDHEN and CDR2 SYDVKM. The CDR3 spans 13 residues. V was trimmed by 6 bases and J by 4 bases, leaving 12 bases between them. The CDR3 is CASSLFRGTEAFF. In nucleotides, the CDR3 is TGTGCCAGCAGCCTCTTCCGGGGCACTGAAGCTTTCTTT.

This chain links TRBV2 with TRBJ2-2, with no clear D. Germline CDR1 and CDR2: SNHLY and FYNNEI. V was shortened by 2 bases and J by 3 bases, with 10 bases between the two germline ends. The CDR3 has 15 amino acids. In nucleotides, the CDR3 is TGTGCCAGCAGTGAAAGAGGCGCCGACACCGGGGAGCTGTTTTTT. Amino acids: CASSERGADTGELFF.

The chain employs TRBV5-1 and TRBJ1-2, with D unresolved. Trimming took off 1 base at V and 4 bases at J, with 14 bases between the two ends. This CDR3 spans 15 amino acids. Germline V gives CDR1 SGHRS, CDR2 YFSETQ. The CDR3: CASSLTGEGIYGYTF. The CDR3 nucleotides are TGCGCCAGCAGCTTGACTGGGGAGGGAATCTATGGCTACACCTTC.

The genes are TRBV27 and TRBJ2-3; 11 bases are shared with TRBD2. The CDR3 extends over 13 amino acids. Trimming cost V 5 bases and J 9 bases; bases outside gene matches: 4. CDR1 is MNHEY and CDR2 is SMNVEV in the germline V gene (reference sequence). CDR3 sequence (DNA): TGTGCCAGCAGTCGACGACTAGCGGGGACGCAGTATTTT. Translation: CASSRRLAGTQYF.

The sample holds one count of this clone. The CDR3 loop is CASSFLDETQYF. CDR3 bases: TGCGCCAGCAGCTTCCTAGACGAGACCCAGTACTTC. The V and J genes are TRBV5-1 and TRBJ2-5, with unresolved D. The CDR3 length is 12 residues. V was cut by 2 bases and J by 5 bases, with 7 bases left in between. CDR1 is SGHRS and CDR2 is YFSETQ in the germline V gene.

This clone was seen only a few times. This chain links TRBV7-9 with TRBJ2-6, with D perhaps matching TRBD2 (6 bases). The CDR3 is 15 residues long. With 3 bases removed from V and 1 base from J, the gap between germline ends came to 7 bases. Germline CDR1 SEHNR, CDR2 FQNEAQ (reference sequence). CDR3 coding DNA: TGTGCCAGCAGCTTCGGGGGATCTGGGGCCAACGTCCTGACTTTC. It translates to CASSFGGSGANVLTF.

The rearrangement uses TRBV5-1 and TRBJ2-3, with 12 nucleotides matching TRBD2. CDR1 is SGHRS and CDR2 is YFSETQ in the germline V gene. V lost 4 bases and J lost 6; bases outside the gene matches: 6. The CDR3 runs to 15 residues. The CDR3 is CASSQTSGSADTQYF. CDR3 in DNA: TGCGCCAGCAGCCAGACTAGCGGGAGTGCTGATACGCAGTATTTT. Drawing the rest from reference TRBV5-1 and TRBJ2-3, the complete variable domain is KAGVTQTPRYLIKTRGQQVTLSCSPISGHRSVSWYQQTPGQGLQFLFEYFSETQRNKGNFPGRFSGRQFSNSRSEMNVSTLELGDSALYLCASSQTSGSADTQYFGPGTRLTVL.

The chain has TRBV25-1 and TRBJ1-2; D is undetermined. In germline, CDR1 is MGHDK, CDR2 SYGVNS. V was pared by 2 bases and J by 3 bases, with 16 bases between. CDR3 length: 16 residues. The CDR3 spells CASSEGTETFYYGYTF. The CDR3 DNA reads TGTGCCAGCAGTGAAGGAACGGAGACCTTCTACTATGGCTACACCTTC.

J is TRBJ2-3 and V is TRBV5-1, with D perhaps matching TRBD1 (5 bases). The CDR3 consists of 16 residues. Deletions cut 0 bases from V and 2 bases from J, with 13 bases between. Germline V gives CDR1 SGHRS, CDR2 YFSETQ. The CDR3 region has the DNA TGCGCCAGCAGCTTGGCATCCGACAGACCCACAGATACGCAGTATTTT. Its protein product is CASSLASDRPTDTQYF.

Of note for this clone: In the same sample, other DNA sequences code for this CDR3. The chain is built from TRBV7-2 and TRBJ1-1, with a possible D match to TRBD1 (5 bases). This CDR3 has 13 amino acids. The V end was cut by 5 bases, the J end by 1 base, with 8 bases between. Germline values: CDR1 SGHTA, CDR2 FQGNSA. CDR3 nucleotides: TGTGCCAGCAGCCTTGACAGGAACACTGAAGCTTTCTTT. Encoded protein: CASSLDRNTEAFF.

The chain couples TRBV7-9 to TRBJ2-5, with 7 bases fitting TRBD1. From germline, CDR1 is SEHNR and CDR2 FQNEAQ (reference sequence). The CDR3 consists of 14 residues. With 4 bases clipped from V and 5 bases from J, the junction kept 7 bases outside the gene matches. CDR3 loop: CASSSWTGVETQYF. The DNA for the CDR3 is TGTGCCAGCAGCTCCTGGACAGGAGTGGAGACCCAGTACTTC.

The V call is TRBV7-8, the J call TRBJ2-4, with D perhaps matching TRBD1 (7 bases). Germline assignment: CDR1 SGHVS and CDR2 FQNEAQ. CDR3 length: 14 amino acids. Trimming took off 8 bases at V and 6 bases at J, with 17 bases between the two ends. The CDR3 DNA sequence: TGTGCCAGCGGAGGGACAGAGCCGATAAACATTCAGTACTTC. Its protein is CASGGTEPINIQYF.

The rearrangement joins TRBV6-6 to TRBJ2-1; TRBD2 matches at 8 bases. The J segment lost 9 bases and the V segment lost 8 bases, leaving 18 bases of the junction unmatched. The CDR3 extends over 16 amino acids. The germline gives CDR1 MNHNY, CDR2 SVGAGI (reference sequence). The DNA of the CDR3 is TGTGCCAGCTACCCCGGGGCGGGGGGAGGATTGAGTGAGCAGTTCTTC. This gives the protein CASYPGAGGGLSEQFF.

The V call is TRBV25-1, the J call TRBJ2-2; 7 nucleotides align to TRBD2. With 6 bases clipped from V and 4 bases from J, the junction kept 5 bases outside the gene matches. Per germline, CDR1 MGHDK and CDR2 SYGVNS. The CDR3 length is 14 residues. In DNA, the CDR3 is TGTGCCAGCAGAGGGGTAGCGGGCACCGGGGAGCTGTTTTTT. Amino acids: CASRGVAGTGELFF.

The chain is built from TRBV30 and TRBJ2-3; 9 bases line up with TRBD1. The CDR3 spans 13 residues. Trimming cost V 3 bases and J 5 bases; bases outside gene matches: 3. Germline CDR1 and CDR2: GTSNPN and SVGIG (reference sequence). The CDR3 DNA sequence: TGTGCCTGGAGACACAGGGGGCGAGATACGCAGTATTTT. It is translated as CAWRHRGRDTQYF. The whole variable domain, filled in from reference TRBV30 and TRBJ2-3, reads SQTIHQWPATLVQPVGSPLSLECTVEGTSNPNLYWYRQAAGRGLQLLFYSVGIGQISSEVPQNLSASRPQDRQFILSSKKLLLSDSGFYLCAWRHRGRDTQYFGPGTRLTVL.

With regard to this clone: Other nucleotide sequences from this sample produce the same CDR3. The J gene is TRBJ2-3, the V gene TRBV7-2, with D unresolved. The germline gives CDR1 SGHTA, CDR2 FQGNSA. CDR3 length equals 14 residues. V was clipped by 1 base and J by 4 bases, with 9 bases between them. The DNA of the CDR3 is TGTGCCAGCAGCTTAGGCGGTCCCCCAGATACGCAGTATTTT. This sequence encodes CASSLGGPPDTQYF.

The CDR3: CASSPLDFPGETQYF. CDR3 bases: TGTGCCAGCTCACCATTGGACTTCCCGGGGGAGACCCAGTACTTC. This chain links TRBV18 with TRBJ2-5; possible D gene TRBD2, 5 bases. The germline V and J ends were trimmed by 2 bases and 5 bases, with 15 bases remaining between them. The CDR3 loop spans 15 amino acids. The germline CDR1 and CDR2 sequences are KGHSH and LQKENI.

The V gene is TRBV7-9, the J gene TRBJ1-1; a weak D match, TRBD1 (6 bases). Germline loops: CDR1 SEHNR, CDR2 FQNEAQ (reference sequence). The CDR3 covers 14 residues. Trimming shortened V by 4 bases and J by 7 bases, and 16 bases separated the two germline ends. CDR3 nucleotides: TGTGCCAGCAGCTCCCCACACCGACAGGATGAAGCTTTCTTT. Protein: CASSSPHRQDEAFF. The variable domain in full, with the rest retrieved from reference TRBV7-9 and TRBJ1-1, is DTGVSQNPRHKITKRGQNVTFRCDPISEHNRLYWYRQTLGQGPEFLTYFQNEAQLEKSRLLSDRFSAERPKGSFSTLEIQRTEQGDSAMYLCASSSPHRQDEAFFGQGTRLTVV.

This chain joins TRBV3-1 (or the pseudogene TRBV3-2) and TRBJ2-3; TRBD1 might be the D (6 bases). The CDR3 is made up of 12 amino acids. The germline gives CDR1 LGHDT, CDR2 YNNKEL (reference sequence). The V end lost 4 bases, the J end lost 6 bases, and 8 bases lay between the germline ends. CDR3 DNA: TGTGCCAGCAGCCGTAGGGGGGATACGCAGTATTTT. Encoded protein: CASSRRGDTQYF.